At least ten counts were recorded for the clone carrying this T cell receptor (beta chain). Its antigen is unidentified. There are 15 residues in the CDR3. V shed 0 bases and J shed 1 base, with 9 bases lying between them. Germline V lookup: CDR1 MNHEY, CDR2 SVGEGT. This specimen comes from a study of human T cells and chemical hapten exposure. Study-wide results and caveats: Once DPC sensitization occurred, TCRs above 1 in 1000 frequency showed no change.

What the library attached to individual cDNA molecules were unique molecular identifiers. In the original processing: Across samples, TCR counts had a median of roughly 96,000 and ranged from 23,224 to 690,600. One entry per CDR3 protein results from TCRdb running MiXCR on the 5' RACE reads. TCRdb, not the authors, supplied the V and J calls. The sample comprises approximately 140,000 distinct CDR3 sequences, approximately 4% of which are singletons, and over 1.2% rests with the top ten. The starting material, unfractionated whole blood, was used for total RNA extraction. This sequence originates from a female donor in good health. The gene calls are TRBV6-2 or TRBV6-3 and TRBJ1-1, with D unclear. The CDR3: CASSYSTGANTEAFF. The CDR3 DNA is TGTGCCAGCAGTTACTCGACCGGAGCGAACACTGAAGCTTTCTTT.